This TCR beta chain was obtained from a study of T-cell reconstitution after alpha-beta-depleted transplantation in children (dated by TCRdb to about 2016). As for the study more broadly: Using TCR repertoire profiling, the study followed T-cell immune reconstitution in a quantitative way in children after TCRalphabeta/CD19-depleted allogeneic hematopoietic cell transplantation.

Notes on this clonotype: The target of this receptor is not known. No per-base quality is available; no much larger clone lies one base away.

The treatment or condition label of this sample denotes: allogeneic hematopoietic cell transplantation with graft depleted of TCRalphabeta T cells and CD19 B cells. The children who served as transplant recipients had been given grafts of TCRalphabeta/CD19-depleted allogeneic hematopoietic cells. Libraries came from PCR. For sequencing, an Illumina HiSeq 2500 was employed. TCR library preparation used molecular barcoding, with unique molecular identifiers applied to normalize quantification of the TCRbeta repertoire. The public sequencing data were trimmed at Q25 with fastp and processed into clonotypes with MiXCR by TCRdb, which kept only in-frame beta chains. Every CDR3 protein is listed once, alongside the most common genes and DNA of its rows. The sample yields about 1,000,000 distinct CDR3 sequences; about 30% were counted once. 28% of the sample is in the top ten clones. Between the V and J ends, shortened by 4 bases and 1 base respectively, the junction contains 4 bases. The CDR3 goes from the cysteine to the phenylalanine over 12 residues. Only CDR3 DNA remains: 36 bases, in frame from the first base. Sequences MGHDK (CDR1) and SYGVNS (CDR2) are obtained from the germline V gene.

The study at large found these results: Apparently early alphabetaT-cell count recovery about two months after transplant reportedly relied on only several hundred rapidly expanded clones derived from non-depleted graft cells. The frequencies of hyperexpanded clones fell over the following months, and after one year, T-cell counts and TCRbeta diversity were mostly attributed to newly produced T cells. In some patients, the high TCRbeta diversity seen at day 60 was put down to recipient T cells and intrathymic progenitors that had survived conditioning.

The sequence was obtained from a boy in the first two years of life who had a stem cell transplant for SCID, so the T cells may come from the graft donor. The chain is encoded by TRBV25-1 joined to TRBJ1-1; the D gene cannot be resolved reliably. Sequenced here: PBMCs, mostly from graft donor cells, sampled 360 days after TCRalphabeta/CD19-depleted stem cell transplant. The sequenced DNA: TGTGCCAGCAGTGGGCAGAACACTGAAGCTTTCTTT. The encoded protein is CASSGQNTEAFF.